This T cell receptor beta chain was observed in a study of regulatory dendritic cells for organ transplantation. Comments on this clone: Its antigen remains unidentified.

Produced via immunoSEQ multiplex PCR; TCRdb's table is partial and in-frame only. The data show 25,000 to 30,000 clones, approximately 77% seen once. Germline V CDR1 and CDR2: LNHNV, YYDKDF (reference sequence). Trimming left V 0 bases short and J 1 base short, with 10 bases between. CDR3 size: 16 residues. Memory T cells were CD45RO+, naive were CD45RA+, sorted by FACS. Overall study findings and caveats: Naive CD4+ and CD8+ repertoires were highly diverse; memory CD8+ was most oligoclonal. Between individuals, the alloreactive memory CD8+ T cell pool differed considerably.

This TCR derives from a human donor in good health. V and J are TRBV15 and TRBJ1-3; no reliable D call. The sequencing sample was made of naive CD8+ T cells from blood. The sample's subset: CD45RA+ naive T cells. This CDR3 is CATSRDFEESGNTIYF. The CDR3 nucleotides read TGTGCCACCAGCAGAGATTTTGAGGAATCTGGAAACACCATATATTTT.